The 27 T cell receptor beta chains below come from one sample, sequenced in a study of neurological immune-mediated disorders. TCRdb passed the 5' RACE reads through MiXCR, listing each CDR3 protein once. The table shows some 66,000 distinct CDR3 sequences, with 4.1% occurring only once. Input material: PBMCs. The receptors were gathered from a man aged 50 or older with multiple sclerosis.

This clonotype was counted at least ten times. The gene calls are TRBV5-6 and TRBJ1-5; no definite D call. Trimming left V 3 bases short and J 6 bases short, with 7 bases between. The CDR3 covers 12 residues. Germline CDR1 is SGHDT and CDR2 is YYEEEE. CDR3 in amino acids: CASSSWGQPQHF. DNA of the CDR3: TGTGCCAGCAGCTCCTGGGGTCAGCCCCAGCATTTT.

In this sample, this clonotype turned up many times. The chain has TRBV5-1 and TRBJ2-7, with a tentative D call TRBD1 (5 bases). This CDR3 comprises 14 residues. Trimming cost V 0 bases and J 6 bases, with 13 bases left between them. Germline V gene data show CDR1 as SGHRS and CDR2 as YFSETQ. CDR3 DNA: TGCGCCAGCAGCTTGGCAGGGTCCCTCTTCGAGCAGTACTTC. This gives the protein CASSLAGSLFEQYF.

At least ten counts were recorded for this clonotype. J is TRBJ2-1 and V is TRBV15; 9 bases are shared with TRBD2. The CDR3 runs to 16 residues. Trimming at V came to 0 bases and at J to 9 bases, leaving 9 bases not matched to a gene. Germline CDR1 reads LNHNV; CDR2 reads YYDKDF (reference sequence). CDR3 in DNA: TGTGCCACCAGCAGAGAGCGGCGGGGGGGCAATGGTGAGCAGTTCTTC. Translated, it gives CATSRERRGGNGEQFF.

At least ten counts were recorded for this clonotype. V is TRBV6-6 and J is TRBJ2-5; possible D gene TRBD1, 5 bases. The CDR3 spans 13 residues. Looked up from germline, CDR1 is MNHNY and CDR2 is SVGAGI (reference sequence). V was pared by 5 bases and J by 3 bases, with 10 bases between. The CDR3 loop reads CASSTRTKETQYF. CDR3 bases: TGTGCCAGCAGTACGAGGACAAAAGAGACCCAGTACTTC.

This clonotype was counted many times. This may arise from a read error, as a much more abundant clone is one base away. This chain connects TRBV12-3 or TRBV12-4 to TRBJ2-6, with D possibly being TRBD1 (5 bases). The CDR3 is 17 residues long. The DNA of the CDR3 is TGTGCCAGCAGTCTACCGCCTGTGCCCTCTGGGGCCAAAGTCCTGACTTTC. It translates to CASSLPPVPSGAKVLTF.

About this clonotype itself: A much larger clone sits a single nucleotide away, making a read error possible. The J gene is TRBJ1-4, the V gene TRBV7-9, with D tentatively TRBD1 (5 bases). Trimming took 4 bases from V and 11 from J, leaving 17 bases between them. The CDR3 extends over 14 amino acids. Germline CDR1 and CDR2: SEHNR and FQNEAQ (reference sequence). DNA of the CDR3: TGTGCCAGCAGCTCAGCCCGGGACGTTGATAAACTGTTTTTT. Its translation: CASSSARDVDKLFF. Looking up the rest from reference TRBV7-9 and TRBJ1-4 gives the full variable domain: DTGVSQNPRHKITKRGQNVTFRCDPISEHNRLYWYRQTLGQGPEFLTYFQNEAQLEKSRLLSDRFSAERPKGSFSTLEIQRTEQGDSAMYLCASSSARDVDKLFFGSGTQLSVL.

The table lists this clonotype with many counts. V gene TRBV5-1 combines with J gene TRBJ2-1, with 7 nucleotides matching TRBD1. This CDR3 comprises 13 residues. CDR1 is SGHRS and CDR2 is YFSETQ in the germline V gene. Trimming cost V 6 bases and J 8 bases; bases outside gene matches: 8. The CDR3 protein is CASNRDSLHEQFF. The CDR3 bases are TGCGCCAGCAACCGGGACAGCCTACATGAGCAGTTCTTC.

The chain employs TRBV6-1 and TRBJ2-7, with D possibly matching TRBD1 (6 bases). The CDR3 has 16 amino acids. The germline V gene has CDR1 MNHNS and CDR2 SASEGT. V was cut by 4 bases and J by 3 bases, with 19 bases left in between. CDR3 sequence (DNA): TGTGCCAGCAGTGGTGGCCCGGACAGAGCAAGCTACGAGCAGTACGTC. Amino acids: CASSGGPDRASYEQYV.

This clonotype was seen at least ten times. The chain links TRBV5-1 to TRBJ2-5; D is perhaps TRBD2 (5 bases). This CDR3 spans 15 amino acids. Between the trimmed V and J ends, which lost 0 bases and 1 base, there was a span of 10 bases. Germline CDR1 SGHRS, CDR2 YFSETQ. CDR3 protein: CASSLDTGIQETQYF. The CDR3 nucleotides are TGCGCCAGCAGCTTGGATACGGGGATCCAAGAGACCCAGTACTTC.

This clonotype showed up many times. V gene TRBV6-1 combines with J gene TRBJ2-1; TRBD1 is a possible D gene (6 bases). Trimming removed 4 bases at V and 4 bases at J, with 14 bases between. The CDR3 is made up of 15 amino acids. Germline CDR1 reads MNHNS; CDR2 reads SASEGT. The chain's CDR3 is CASSASGQLYNEQFF. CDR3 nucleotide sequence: TGTGCCAGCAGTGCCTCCGGACAGCTATACAATGAGCAGTTCTTC.

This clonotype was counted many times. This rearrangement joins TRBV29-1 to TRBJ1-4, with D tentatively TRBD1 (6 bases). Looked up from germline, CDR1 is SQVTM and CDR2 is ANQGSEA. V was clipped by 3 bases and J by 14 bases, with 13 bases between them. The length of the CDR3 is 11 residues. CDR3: CSVEKGGVLFF. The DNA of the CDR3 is TGCAGCGTTGAGAAGGGGGGGGTTCTGTTTTTT.

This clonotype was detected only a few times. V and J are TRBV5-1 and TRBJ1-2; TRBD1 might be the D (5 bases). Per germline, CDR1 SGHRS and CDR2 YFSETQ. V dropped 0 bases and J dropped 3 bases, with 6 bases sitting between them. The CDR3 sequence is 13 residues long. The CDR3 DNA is TGCGCCAGCAGCTTGGGACAGTACTATGGCTACACCTTC. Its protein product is CASSLGQYYGYTF.

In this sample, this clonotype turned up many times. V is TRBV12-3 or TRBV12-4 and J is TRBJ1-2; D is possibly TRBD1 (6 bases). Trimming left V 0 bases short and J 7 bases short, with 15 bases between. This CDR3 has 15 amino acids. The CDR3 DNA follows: TGTGCCAGCAGTTTAGCGGGACAAGCTTCGCGTGGCTACACCTTC. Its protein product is CASSLAGQASRGYTF.

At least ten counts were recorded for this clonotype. The CDR3 bases are TGTGCCATCAGGTCGGCCGCGGAAATCAGCTCCTACGAGCAGTACTTC. This encodes CAIRSAAEISSYEQYF. The V and J genes are TRBV10-3 and TRBJ2-7; D not resolved. From germline, CDR1 is ENHRY and CDR2 SYGVKD. CDR3 length: 16 amino acids. Trimming pared 6 bases from V and 0 bases from J, leaving 18 bases between.

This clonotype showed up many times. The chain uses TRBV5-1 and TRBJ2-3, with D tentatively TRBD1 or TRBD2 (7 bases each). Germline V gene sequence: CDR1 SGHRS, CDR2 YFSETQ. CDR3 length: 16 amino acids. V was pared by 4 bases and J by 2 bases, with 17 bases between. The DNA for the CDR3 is TGCGCCAGCAGCCTCGGCGGGGGACAGCACACAGATACGCAGTATTTT. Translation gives CASSLGGGQHTDTQYF.

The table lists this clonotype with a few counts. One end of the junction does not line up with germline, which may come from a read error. CDR3 protein: CASSSGTGYNSPLNF. CDR3 coding DNA: TGTGCCAGCAGCTCCGGGACAGGGTACAATTCACCCCTCAACTTT. The gene calls are TRBV6-5 and TRBJ1-6; 9 bases line up with TRBD1. The length of the CDR3 is 15 residues. Germline V gene sequence: CDR1 MNHEY, CDR2 SVGAGI.

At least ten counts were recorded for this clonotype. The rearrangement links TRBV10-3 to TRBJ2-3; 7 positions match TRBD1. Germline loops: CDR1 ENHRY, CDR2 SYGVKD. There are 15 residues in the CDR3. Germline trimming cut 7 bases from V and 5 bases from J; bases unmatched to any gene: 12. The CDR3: CAIKEDSGQQDTQYF. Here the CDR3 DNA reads TGTGCCATCAAGGAGGACTCGGGACAGCAAGATACGCAGTATTTT.

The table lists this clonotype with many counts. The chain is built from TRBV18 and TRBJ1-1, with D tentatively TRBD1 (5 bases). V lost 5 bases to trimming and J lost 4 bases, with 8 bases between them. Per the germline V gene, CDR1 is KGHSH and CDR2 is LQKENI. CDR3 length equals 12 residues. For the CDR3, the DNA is TGTGCCAGCTCAGCTCAGGGCACTGAAGCTTTCTTT. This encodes CASSAQGTEAFF.

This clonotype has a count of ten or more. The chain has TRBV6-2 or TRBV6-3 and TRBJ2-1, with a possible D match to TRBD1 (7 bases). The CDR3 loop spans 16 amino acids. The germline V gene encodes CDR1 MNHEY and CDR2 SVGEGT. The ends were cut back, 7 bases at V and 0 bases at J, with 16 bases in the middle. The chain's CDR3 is CASKDPGGISYNEQFF. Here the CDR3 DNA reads TGTGCCAGCAAAGATCCAGGGGGGATCTCCTACAATGAGCAGTTCTTC.

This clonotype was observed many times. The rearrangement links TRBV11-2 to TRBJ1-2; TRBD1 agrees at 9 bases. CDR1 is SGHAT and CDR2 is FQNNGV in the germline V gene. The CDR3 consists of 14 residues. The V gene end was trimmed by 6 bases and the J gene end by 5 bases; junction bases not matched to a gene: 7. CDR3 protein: CASSRTGQGYGYTF. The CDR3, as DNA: TGTGCCAGCAGTCGGACTGGACAGGGGTATGGCTACACCTTC.

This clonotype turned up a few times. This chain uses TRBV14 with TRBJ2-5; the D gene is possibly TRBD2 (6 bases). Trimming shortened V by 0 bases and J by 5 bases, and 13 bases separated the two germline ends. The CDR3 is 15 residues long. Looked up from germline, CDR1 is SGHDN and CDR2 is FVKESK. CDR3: CASSQDQGGSETQYF. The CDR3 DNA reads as TGTGCCAGCAGCCAAGATCAAGGAGGGAGCGAGACCCAGTACTTC.

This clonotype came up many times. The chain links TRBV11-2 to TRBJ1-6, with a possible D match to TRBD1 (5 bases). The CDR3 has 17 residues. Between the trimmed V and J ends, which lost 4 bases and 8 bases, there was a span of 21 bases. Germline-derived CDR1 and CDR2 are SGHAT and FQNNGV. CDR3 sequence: CASSSPRSIGVDSPLHF. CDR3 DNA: TGTGCCAGCAGCTCCCCCCGCAGCATAGGGGTGGATTCACCCCTCCACTTT. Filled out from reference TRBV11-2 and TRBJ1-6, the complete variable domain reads EAGVAQSPRYKIIEKRQSVAFWCNPISGHATLYWYQQILGQGPKLLIQFQNNGVVDDSQLPKDRFSAERLKGVDSTLKIQPAKLEDSAVYLCASSSPRSIGVDSPLHFGNGTRLTVT.

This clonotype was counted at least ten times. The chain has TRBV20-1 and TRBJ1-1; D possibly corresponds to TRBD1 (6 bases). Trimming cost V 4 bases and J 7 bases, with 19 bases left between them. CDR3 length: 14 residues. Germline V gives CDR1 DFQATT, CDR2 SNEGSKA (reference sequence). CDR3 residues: CSAMGGTPVGEAFF. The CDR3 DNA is TGCAGTGCTATGGGTGGGACACCGGTAGGTGAAGCTTTCTTT.

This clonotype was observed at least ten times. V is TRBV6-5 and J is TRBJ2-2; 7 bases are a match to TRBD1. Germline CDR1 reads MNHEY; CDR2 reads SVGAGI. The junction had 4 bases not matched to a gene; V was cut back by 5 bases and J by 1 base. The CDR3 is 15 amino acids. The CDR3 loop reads CASSNRQGNTGELFF. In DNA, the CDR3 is TGTGCCAGCAGTAACAGACAGGGGAACACCGGGGAGCTGTTTTTT.

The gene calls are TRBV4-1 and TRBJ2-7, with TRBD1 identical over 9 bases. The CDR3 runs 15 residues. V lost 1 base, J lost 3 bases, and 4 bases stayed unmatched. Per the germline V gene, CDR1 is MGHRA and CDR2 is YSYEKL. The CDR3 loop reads CASSQGQGVGYEQYF. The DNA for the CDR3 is TGCGCCAGCAGCCAAGGACAGGGGGTGGGCTACGAGCAGTACTTC.

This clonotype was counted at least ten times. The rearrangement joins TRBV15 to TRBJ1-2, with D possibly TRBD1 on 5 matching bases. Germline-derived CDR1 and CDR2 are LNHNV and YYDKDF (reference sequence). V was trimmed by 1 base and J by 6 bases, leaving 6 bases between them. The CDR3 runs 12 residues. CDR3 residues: CATSRVGDGYTF. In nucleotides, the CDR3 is TGTGCCACCAGCAGAGTAGGGGATGGCTACACCTTC.

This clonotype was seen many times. The DNA of the CDR3 is TGTGCCAGCAGCTTACTCGGGGCCAGCTACGAGCAGTACTTC. This sequence encodes CASSLLGASYEQYF. The J gene is TRBJ2-7, the V gene TRBV6-2 or TRBV6-3; D may correspond to TRBD1 or TRBD2 (5 bases each). V was shortened by 6 bases and J by 3 bases, with 15 bases between the two germline ends. Germline V lookup: CDR1 MNHEY, CDR2 SVGEGT. This CDR3 region has 14 residues.